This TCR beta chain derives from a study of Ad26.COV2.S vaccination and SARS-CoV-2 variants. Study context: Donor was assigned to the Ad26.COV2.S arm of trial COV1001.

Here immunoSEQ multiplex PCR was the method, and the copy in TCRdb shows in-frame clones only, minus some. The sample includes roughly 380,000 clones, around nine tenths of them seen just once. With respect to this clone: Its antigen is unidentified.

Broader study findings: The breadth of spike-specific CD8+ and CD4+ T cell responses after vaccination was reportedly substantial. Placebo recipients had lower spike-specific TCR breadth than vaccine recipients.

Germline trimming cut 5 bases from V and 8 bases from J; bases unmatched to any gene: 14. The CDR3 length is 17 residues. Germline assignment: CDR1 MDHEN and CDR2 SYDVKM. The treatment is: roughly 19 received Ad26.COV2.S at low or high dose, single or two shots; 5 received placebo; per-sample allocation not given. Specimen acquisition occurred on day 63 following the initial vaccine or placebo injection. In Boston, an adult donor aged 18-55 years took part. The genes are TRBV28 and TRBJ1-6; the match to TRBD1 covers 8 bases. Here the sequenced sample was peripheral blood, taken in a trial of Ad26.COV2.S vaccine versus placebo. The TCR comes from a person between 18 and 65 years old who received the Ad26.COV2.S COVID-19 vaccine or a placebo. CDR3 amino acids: CASSLPIGTGGYSPLHF. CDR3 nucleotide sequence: TGTGCCAGCAGTCTCCCAATAGGGACAGGAGGATATTCACCCCTCCACTTT.